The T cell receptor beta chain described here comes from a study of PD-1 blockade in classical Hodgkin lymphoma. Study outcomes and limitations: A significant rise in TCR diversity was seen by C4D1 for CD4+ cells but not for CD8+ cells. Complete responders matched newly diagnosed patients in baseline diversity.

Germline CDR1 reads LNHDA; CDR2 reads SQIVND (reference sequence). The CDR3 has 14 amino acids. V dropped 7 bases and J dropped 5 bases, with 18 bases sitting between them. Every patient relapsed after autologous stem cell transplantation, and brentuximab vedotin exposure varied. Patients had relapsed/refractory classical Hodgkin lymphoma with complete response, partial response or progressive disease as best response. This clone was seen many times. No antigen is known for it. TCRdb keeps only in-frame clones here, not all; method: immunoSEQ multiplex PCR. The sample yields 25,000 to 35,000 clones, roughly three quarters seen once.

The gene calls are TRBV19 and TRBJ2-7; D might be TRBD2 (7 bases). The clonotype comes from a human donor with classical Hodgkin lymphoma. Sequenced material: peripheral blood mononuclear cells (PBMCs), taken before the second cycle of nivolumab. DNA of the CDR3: TGTGCCAGTAAAGGGGGGGTATCAAGAAACGAGCAGTACTTC. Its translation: CASKGGVSRNEQYF.